Listed here are 2 T cell receptor beta chains from one sample, sequenced in a study of blood T cell repertoires in COVID-19. Libraries were prepared by immunoSEQ multiplex PCR; TCRdb keeps only in-frame clonotypes and omits some of them. The sample lists some 70,000 clones, roughly four fifths occurring once. Sequenced sample: peripheral blood. The receptors come from a man between 60 and 70 years old with COVID-19, enrolled during active disease.

The gene calls are TRBV19 and TRBJ1-1, with 7 positions matching TRBD1. The CDR3 has 15 residues. Germline-derived CDR1 and CDR2 are LNHDA and SQIVND (reference sequence). Trimming took 6 bases from V and 2 from J; bases not matched to a gene: 9. CDR3 sequence reads: CASRGVGTENTEAFF. The CDR3 DNA reads TGTGCCAGTAGGGGGGTTGGGACAGAAAACACTGAAGCTTTCTTT.

The V and J genes are TRBV4-2 and TRBJ2-2, with TRBD2 matching 13 bases. This CDR3 has 20 amino acids. Germline values: CDR1 LGHNA, CDR2 YNFKEQ. V was pared by 1 base and J by 4 bases, with 12 bases of the junction left unmatched. CDR3 protein: CASSQVTSGRAEAGTGELFF. CDR3 nucleotides: TGTGCCAGCAGCCAAGTTACTAGCGGGAGGGCCGAGGCGGGCACCGGGGAGCTGTTTTTT.